This entry lists 8 T cell receptor beta chains sequenced from one sample in a study of T cells in Graves' hyperthyroidism and ophthalmopathy. What was amplified from RNA transcripts were TCR beta CDR3 regions. During a first-round RT-PCR of the TCR CDR3, the HTBI primer set was used. TCRdb itself ran the multiplex PCR reads through MiXCR, one entry per CDR3 protein. The sample shows 550,000 to 800,000 distinct CDR3 sequences, roughly 17% of them seen only once. The sequencing input was blood. These TCRs come from a man aged 50-60 years with Graves' hyperthyroidism.

Regarding this clonotype: Possible read error: a much larger clone is one base away. The chain combines TRBV6-1 with TRBJ2-5; 8 bases are shared with TRBD1. CDR3 length: 12 residues. CDR1 is MNHNS and CDR2 is SASEGT in the germline V gene. V lost 3 bases to trimming and J lost 9 bases; unmatched junction nucleotides: 3. The CDR3 DNA follows: TGTGCCAGCAGTGAGGACAGGGAGGCCCAGTACTTC. This codes for CASSEDREAQYF.

This clonotype was observed many times. The genes are TRBV6-1 and TRBJ2-3; D possibly corresponds to TRBD2 (5 bases). The CDR3 contains 16 residues. The germline CDR1 and CDR2 sequences are MNHNS and SASEGT. V shed 5 bases and J shed 2 bases, with 17 bases lying between them. The CDR3 sequence: CASSYYTTLATDTQYF. The CDR3 DNA is TGTGCCAGCAGTTACTACACTACCCTAGCCACAGATACGCAGTATTTT.

This clonotype was recorded many times. The chain couples TRBV11-3 to TRBJ2-1; TRBD1 matches at 7 bases. The CDR3 covers 16 residues. Germline assignment: CDR1 SGHNT and CDR2 YENEEA. Losses at the gene ends were 5 bases for V and 10 bases for J; bases not matched to a gene: 17. The CDR3 sequence: CASSRSPGQTAKEQFF. DNA of the CDR3: TGTGCCAGCAGCCGATCGCCGGGACAGACGGCTAAAGAGCAGTTCTTC.

This clonotype appeared many times. This sequence joins TRBV18 and TRBJ1-2; no firm D call. V was shortened by 1 base and J by 4 bases, with 10 bases between the two germline ends. The CDR3 is 14 residues long. Germline CDR1 is KGHSH and CDR2 is LQKENI. Here the CDR3 DNA reads TGTGCCAGCTCACCACAGGCGGGGTTCTATGGCTACACCTTC. It codes for CASSPQAGFYGYTF.

This clonotype has only a few counts. The V and J genes are TRBV18 and TRBJ1-1; the D is unclear. This CDR3 comprises 14 residues. From germline, CDR1 is KGHSH and CDR2 LQKENI. The germline V and J ends were trimmed by 3 bases and 6 bases, with 14 bases remaining between them. The chain's CDR3 is CASSPPGLEPEAFF. CDR3 DNA sequence: TGTGCCAGCTCACCGCCCGGATTGGAGCCTGAAGCTTTCTTT.

Remarks on this clonotype: A much larger clone lies one base from this, so it may be a read error. V gene TRBV28 combines with J gene TRBJ2-3; TRBD2 matches at 10 bases. The CDR3 is made up of 15 amino acids. Germline lookup yields CDR1 MDHEN and CDR2 SYDVKM. CDR3 region: CASTKLAGLSDKQYF. CDR3 coding DNA: TGTGCCAGTACCAAACTAGCGGGACTCTCAGATAAGCAGTATTTT.

This clonotype was seen just once. This rearrangement joins TRBV19 to TRBJ1-5, with a possible D match to TRBD1 (6 bases). Trimming cost V 3 bases and J 6 bases, with 12 bases left between them. CDR1 LNHDA and CDR2 SQIVND come from the germline V gene (reference sequence). The CDR3 consists of 14 residues. CDR3 amino acids: CASSIWGASQPQHF. The CDR3, as DNA: TGTGCCAGTAGTATTTGGGGGGCTTCTCAGCCCCAGCATTTT.

This clonotype showed up just a few times. This chain links TRBV2 with TRBJ1-4; D not certain. Germline lookup yields CDR1 SNHLY and CDR2 FYNNEI. The germline V and J ends were trimmed by 7 bases and 3 bases, with 12 bases remaining between them. The CDR3 runs 14 residues. The CDR3 sequence: CASNHGSSNEKLFF. For the CDR3, the DNA is TGTGCCAGCAACCATGGCAGTTCTAATGAAAAACTGTTTTTT.